These T cell receptor beta chains were read from a single sample in a study of beta chain features in type 1 diabetes. Assay used: immunoSEQ multiplex PCR; TCRdb lists only in-frame clones, some missing. The table has under 800,000 clones, roughly 16% seen once; the top ten hold 0.07% to 0.095%. Sequencing was done on a sample of naive CD4+ T cells from blood. The receptors originated from a man between 18 and 29 years old in good health. CDR3s include the opening cysteine and the closing phenylalanine or tryptophan. Each record gives: J gene, clone size, V gene, D gene, CDR3 DNA, CDR3 protein. D genes are given only for firm matches. Some rows have no size entry. The others give once, few or many, or a class for an expanded clone.

J gene: TRBJ2-7
clone size: -
V gene: TRBV18
D gene: -
CDR3 DNA: TGTGCCAGCTCACGGACAACCAGGCCCCACGAGCAGTACTTC
CDR3 protein: CASSRTTRPHEQYF

J gene: TRBJ2-7
clone size: few
V gene: TRBV7-2
D gene: TRBD2
CDR3 DNA: TGTGCCAGCAGCTTAGGACTAGCGGGAGGGAAATACGAGCAGTACTTC
CDR3 protein: CASSLGLAGGKYEQYF

J gene: TRBJ1-4
clone size: -
V gene: TRBV7-6
D gene: TRBD1
CDR3 DNA: TGTGCCAGCAGCTCGGGTAGGGGGCTTTCAACTAATGAAAAACTGTTTTTT
CDR3 protein: CASSSGRGLSTNEKLFF

J gene: TRBJ2-1
clone size: few
V gene: TRBV5-1
D gene: -
CDR3 DNA: TGCGCCAGCAGCTTGAATCCGGGGTTGAGCTCCTACAATGAGCAGTTCTTC
CDR3 protein: CASSLNPGLSSYNEQFF

J gene: TRBJ1-2
clone size: -
V gene: TRBV29-1
D gene: -
CDR3 DNA: TGCAGCGTACGACTCCCCCCTCCGGCCTATGGCTACACCTTC
CDR3 protein: CSVRLPPPAYGYTF

J gene: TRBJ1-5
clone size: -
V gene: TRBV4-1
D gene: -
CDR3 DNA: TGCGCCAGCAGCCCCGGGCAGTCGGAGCAGCCCCAGCATTTT
CDR3 protein: CASSPGQSEQPQHF

J gene: TRBJ1-1
clone size: -
V gene: TRBV27
D gene: -
CDR3 DNA: TGTGCCAGCAGTGCGAGTTCCGGGAGGAACACTGAAGCTTTCTTT
CDR3 protein: CASSASSGRNTEAFF

J gene: TRBJ2-1
clone size: -
V gene: TRBV7-3
D gene: TRBD1
CDR3 DNA: TGTGCCAGCAGCTTATCAAGGACAGGGTACAATGAGCAGTTCTTC
CDR3 protein: CASSLSRTGYNEQFF

J gene: TRBJ2-6
clone size: -
V gene: TRBV28
D gene: -
CDR3 DNA: TGTGCCAGCCACCGGTCGGGAACTGGGGCCAACGTCCTGACTTTC
CDR3 protein: CASHRSGTGANVLTF

J gene: TRBJ2-6
clone size: -
V gene: TRBV6-4
D gene: TRBD2
CDR3 DNA: TGTGCCAGCAGAGCTGGGGGGGCTGGGGCCAACGTCCTGACTTTC
CDR3 protein: CASRAGGAGANVLTF

J gene: TRBJ2-1
clone size: few
V gene: TRBV5-4
D gene: TRBD2
CDR3 DNA: TGTGCCATCGGGACTACCTACAATGAGCAGTTCTTC
CDR3 protein: CAIGTTYNEQFF

J gene: TRBJ2-3
clone size: few
V gene: TRBV6-1
D gene: -
CDR3 DNA: TGTGCCAGCAGGGGGGGAGTTTCGGATACGCAGTATTTT
CDR3 protein: CASRGGVSDTQYF

J gene: TRBJ2-1
clone size: -
V gene: TRBV5-1
D gene: -
CDR3 DNA: TGCGCCAGCAGCTCCAGGGCAAGGGACAATGAGCAGTTCTTC
CDR3 protein: CASSSRARDNEQFF

J gene: TRBJ2-7
clone size: -
V gene: TRBV14
D gene: TRBD2
CDR3 DNA: TGTGCCAGCAGCCAGACTACTAGCGGGAGGGCGTACGAGCAGTACTTC
CDR3 protein: CASSQTTSGRAYEQYF

J gene: TRBJ2-3
clone size: -
V gene: TRBV11-2
D gene: -
CDR3 DNA: TGTGCCAGCAGATTTGCCTCAGGGGAGGGTGGTACGCAGTATTTT
CDR3 protein: CASRFASGEGGTQYF

J gene: TRBJ1-5
clone size: -
V gene: TRBV5-6
D gene: TRBD1
CDR3 DNA: TGTGCCAGCAGCCGCGACAGGGGCAGGCAGCCCCAGCATTTT
CDR3 protein: CASSRDRGRQPQHF

J gene: TRBJ2-1
clone size: -
V gene: TRBV6-1
D gene: -
CDR3 DNA: TGTGCCAGCAGCCCGGGAGAGAACTCCTACAATGAGCAGTTCTTC
CDR3 protein: CASSPGENSYNEQFF

J gene: TRBJ1-2
clone size: few
V gene: TRBV27
D gene: -
CDR3 DNA: TGTGCCAGCAAAGATCTCCGGGTAGGAGTCACTAACTATGGCTACACCTTC
CDR3 protein: CASKDLRVGVTNYGYTF

J gene: TRBJ2-7
clone size: -
V gene: TRBV7-9
D gene: -
CDR3 DNA: TGTGCCAGCAGCCGACAGGTACCCTTTACGAGCTGGGACTTC
CDR3 protein: CASSRQVPFTSWDF

J gene: TRBJ1-1
clone size: few
V gene: TRBV5-4
D gene: -
CDR3 DNA: TGTGCCAGCAGCCCGTGGGTTCTGAACACTGAAGCTTTCTTT
CDR3 protein: CASSPWVLNTEAFF

J gene: TRBJ2-7
clone size: -
V gene: TRBV4-2
D gene: -
CDR3 DNA: TGTGCCAGCAGCCAAGGGGCGATTGGGTCCTACGAGCAGTACTTC
CDR3 protein: CASSQGAIGSYEQYF

J gene: TRBJ2-1
clone size: few
V gene: TRBV19
D gene: TRBD2
CDR3 DNA: TGTGCCAGTAGCATAAGCGGGAGCTCCTACAATGAGCAGTTCTTC
CDR3 protein: CASSISGSSYNEQFF

J gene: TRBJ1-4
clone size: -
V gene: TRBV4-2
D gene: -
CDR3 DNA: TGTGCCAGCAGCCAACCGACTACAGGGAGTCGGGAAAAACTGTTTTTT
CDR3 protein: CASSQPTTGSREKLFF

J gene: TRBJ1-1
clone size: -
V gene: TRBV30
D gene: -
CDR3 DNA: TGTGCCTGGAAGAGAATATGGGGACCGGTGAACACTGAAGCTTTCTTT
CDR3 protein: CAWKRIWGPVNTEAFF

J gene: TRBJ1-5
clone size: -
V gene: TRBV4-1
D gene: -
CDR3 DNA: TGCGCCAGCAGCCAAGTAATGAGGGGCCGCAATCAGCCCCAGCATTTT
CDR3 protein: CASSQVMRGRNQPQHF

J gene: TRBJ2-1
clone size: -
V gene: TRBV11-2
D gene: -
CDR3 DNA: TGTGCCAGCAGCTATGCGGGCCTCTACAATGAGCAGTTCTTC
CDR3 protein: CASSYAGLYNEQFF

J gene: TRBJ2-2
clone size: few
V gene: TRBV5-1
D gene: TRBD2
CDR3 DNA: TGCGCCAGCAGCTTGTTGCCGGGACTAGCGGGAGGGACCACCGGGGAGCTGTTTTTT
CDR3 protein: CASSLLPGLAGGTTGELFF

J gene: TRBJ2-7
clone size: -
V gene: TRBV27
D gene: -
CDR3 DNA: TGTGCCAGCAGTTTATCTTATCTACAAACGAGAGAGCAGTACTTC
CDR3 protein: CASSLSYLQTREQYF

J gene: TRBJ2-6
clone size: many
V gene: TRBV7-9
D gene: -
CDR3 DNA: TGTGCCAGCGGCCCTTGGGTCCCTGGGGCCAACGTCCTGACTTTC
CDR3 protein: CASGPWVPGANVLTF

J gene: TRBJ2-1
clone size: -
V gene: TRBV5-4
D gene: TRBD2
CDR3 DNA: TGTGCCAGCAGCTTGGGGCTAGCGGGAGAAAATGAGCAGTTCTTC
CDR3 protein: CASSLGLAGENEQFF

J gene: TRBJ2-7
clone size: -
V gene: TRBV7-9
D gene: -
CDR3 DNA: TGTGCCAGCAGCTTACTCCCTTCGGGGTACGAGCAGTACTTC
CDR3 protein: CASSLLPSGYEQYF

J gene: TRBJ2-1
clone size: -
V gene: TRBV28
D gene: -
CDR3 DNA: TGTGCCAGCAGTCAGGGTTCCTCTAGGAATGAGCAGTTCTTC
CDR3 protein: CASSQGSSRNEQFF

J gene: TRBJ1-6
clone size: -
V gene: TRBV11-1
D gene: TRBD1
CDR3 DNA: TGTGCCAGCAGCCGCGGGACAGGGGAGGGGAATTCACCCCTCCACTTT
CDR3 protein: CASSRGTGEGNSPLHF

J gene: TRBJ2-5
clone size: few
V gene: TRBV29-1
D gene: -
CDR3 DNA: TGCAGCGTTGTGCAGGGCCCACAAGAGACCCAGTACTTC
CDR3 protein: CSVVQGPQETQYF

J gene: TRBJ2-3
clone size: few
V gene: TRBV5-1
D gene: TRBD2
CDR3 DNA: TGCGCCAGCAGCTTGGGGACTAGCGGGAGTTCAGATACGCAGTATTTT
CDR3 protein: CASSLGTSGSSDTQYF

J gene: TRBJ1-2
clone size: -
V gene: TRBV2
D gene: TRBD1
CDR3 DNA: TGTGCCAGCAGCGCATCAACAGGGGGCGTACGTGGCTACACCTTC
CDR3 protein: CASSASTGGVRGYTF

J gene: TRBJ2-1
clone size: few
V gene: TRBV7-3
D gene: TRBD2
CDR3 DNA: TGTGCCAGCAGCTTAACGGTAGCGGGGGCCCATGAGCAGTTCTTC
CDR3 protein: CASSLTVAGAHEQFF

J gene: TRBJ1-1
clone size: few
V gene: TRBV28
D gene: -
CDR3 DNA: TGTGCCAGCAGCCTCAAGGGGAACGAAGCTTTCTTT
CDR3 protein: CASSLKGNEAFF

J gene: TRBJ2-7
clone size: -
V gene: TRBV29-1
D gene: TRBD2
CDR3 DNA: TGCAGCGTGGCGGGGGAGTTCAGCTCCTACGAGCAGTACTTC
CDR3 protein: CSVAGEFSSYEQYF

J gene: TRBJ1-3
clone size: -
V gene: TRBV7-8
D gene: -
CDR3 DNA: TGTGCCAGCAGCTTTCCTTGGGGTCGGGGAAACACCATATATTTT
CDR3 protein: CASSFPWGRGNTIYF

J gene: TRBJ1-2
clone size: -
V gene: TRBV5-1
D gene: TRBD1
CDR3 DNA: TGCGCCAGCACACGAATAACTCCCGGGACAGGGGGCCGGGGCTACACCTTC
CDR3 protein: CASTRITPGTGGRGYTF

J gene: TRBJ2-7
clone size: few
V gene: TRBV4-1
D gene: -
CDR3 DNA: TGCGCCAGCAGCCAAGATAGACAGGTGTTCTACGAGCAGTACTTC
CDR3 protein: CASSQDRQVFYEQYF

J gene: TRBJ2-5
clone size: few
V gene: TRBV5-1
D gene: -
CDR3 DNA: TGCGCCAGCAGCTCCCCTACAGGCCCTAGACAGGGAGGAGAGACCCAGTACTTC
CDR3 protein: CASSSPTGPRQGGETQYF

J gene: TRBJ1-1
clone size: few
V gene: TRBV5-4
D gene: -
CDR3 DNA: TGTGCCAGCAGCTCTAGCGCTGAAGCTTTCTTT
CDR3 protein: CASSSSAEAFF

J gene: TRBJ2-7
clone size: -
V gene: TRBV6-1
D gene: TRBD1
CDR3 DNA: TGTGCCATCAGTGACCTCGGACAGGGTCGTGGTTACGAGCAGTACTTC
CDR3 protein: CAISDLGQGRGYEQYF

J gene: TRBJ2-5
clone size: -
V gene: TRBV4-3
D gene: -
CDR3 DNA: TGCGCCAGCAGCCAAGAATGGGGGAGAGCCGGCGAGACCCAGTACTTC
CDR3 protein: CASSQEWGRAGETQYF

J gene: TRBJ1-2
clone size: few
V gene: TRBV14
D gene: -
CDR3 DNA: TGTGCCAGCAGCCACAAAAGAGGGGGGAACTATGGCTACACCTTC
CDR3 protein: CASSHKRGGNYGYTF

J gene: TRBJ2-2
clone size: -
V gene: TRBV10-3
D gene: -
CDR3 DNA: TGTGCCACCTCAGGGGAAGTTTTGACCACCGGGGAGCTGTTTTTT
CDR3 protein: CATSGEVLTTGELFF

J gene: TRBJ1-5
clone size: few
V gene: TRBV9
D gene: -
CDR3 DNA: TGTGCCAGCAGCTTAACGGACGGGTCCAATCAGCCCCAGCATTTT
CDR3 protein: CASSLTDGSNQPQHF

J gene: TRBJ2-5
clone size: -
V gene: TRBV7-9
D gene: -
CDR3 DNA: TGTGCCAGCAGTAGGGTTCCGGGGAAGGATGGAGAGACCCAGTACTTC
CDR3 protein: CASSRVPGKDGETQYF